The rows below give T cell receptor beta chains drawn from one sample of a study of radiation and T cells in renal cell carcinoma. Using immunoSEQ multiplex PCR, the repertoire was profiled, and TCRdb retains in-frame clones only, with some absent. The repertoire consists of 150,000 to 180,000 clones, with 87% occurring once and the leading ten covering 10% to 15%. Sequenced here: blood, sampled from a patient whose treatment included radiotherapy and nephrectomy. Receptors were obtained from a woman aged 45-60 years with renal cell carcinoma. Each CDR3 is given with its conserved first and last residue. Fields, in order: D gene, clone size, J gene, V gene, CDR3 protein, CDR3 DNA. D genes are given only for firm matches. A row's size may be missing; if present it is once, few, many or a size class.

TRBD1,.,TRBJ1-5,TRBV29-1,CSVAGQGAQPQHF,TGCAGCGTTGCGGGGCAGGGGGCCCAGCCCCAGCATTTT
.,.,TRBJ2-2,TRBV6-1,CASSELVGAGELFF,TGTGCCAGCAGTGAACTAGTGGGTGCCGGGGAGCTGTTTTTT
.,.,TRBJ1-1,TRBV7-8,CASSLTRGDTEAFF,TGTGCCAGCAGCTTAACTCGCGGAGACACTGAAGCTTTCTTT
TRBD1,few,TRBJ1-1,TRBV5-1,CASSLQGAGGTEAFF,TGCGCCAGCAGCTTGCAGGGGGCAGGCGGCACTGAAGCTTTCTTT
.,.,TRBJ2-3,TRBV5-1,CASTGGLITDTQYF,TGCGCCAGCACAGGGGGGCTCATCACAGATACGCAGTATTTT
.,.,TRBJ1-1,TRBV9,CASSSGGGTEAFF,TGTGCCAGCAGCTCTGGGGGTGGCACTGAAGCTTTCTTT
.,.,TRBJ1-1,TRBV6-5,CASSYSRQENTEAFF,TGTGCCAGCAGTTACTCGAGACAGGAGAACACTGAAGCTTTCTTT
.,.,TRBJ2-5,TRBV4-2,CASSQDPGLVQETQYF,TGTGCCAGCAGCCAAGATCCCGGACTCGTCCAAGAGACCCAGTACTTC
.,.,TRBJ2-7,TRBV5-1,CASSSSNQGLPYEQYF,TGCGCCAGCAGCTCATCGAATCAGGGGCTACCCTACGAGCAGTACTTC
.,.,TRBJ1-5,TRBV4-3,CASSPDRNQPQHF,TGCGCCAGCAGCCCGGACAGAAATCAGCCCCAGCATTTT
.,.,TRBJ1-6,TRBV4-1,CASSRLVLPSSYNSPLHF,TGCGCCAGCAGCCGGTTGGTCCTACCGAGCTCCTATAATTCACCCCTCCACTTT